These 10 T cell receptor beta chains came from one sample sequenced in a study of cytomegalovirus exposure and HLA in healthy donors. 13 Jbeta primers and 60 Vbeta primers were used for the PCR. Libraries were prepared by immunoSEQ multiplex PCR; TCRdb keeps only in-frame clonotypes and omits some of them. The data contain 120,000 or so clones, roughly 80% of them singletons. The sequenced sample was PBMCs. The receptor set was obtained from a man aged 25-45 years in good health and CMV-seropositive.

The chain has TRBV30 and TRBJ2-1; weak D call: TRBD2 (5 bases). Germline V gene data show CDR1 as GTSNPN and CDR2 as SVGIG (reference sequence). The CDR3 totals 12 residues. V was clipped by 0 bases and J by 12 bases, with 12 bases between them. Here the CDR3 DNA reads TGTGCCTGGAGTGTAATCGGGGATGCGCAGTTCTTC. Translation: CAWSVIGDAQFF.

This chain uses TRBV2 with TRBJ2-3, with 9 nucleotides matching TRBD1. Germline CDR1 and CDR2: SNHLY and FYNNEI. The ends lost 7 bases at V and 8 bases at J; junction bases unmatched: 10. This CDR3 is 14 amino acids long. For the CDR3, the DNA is TGTGCCAGCAAATCACAGGGGGCAACGGGTACGCAGTATTTT. Its protein is CASKSQGATGTQYF. Looking up the rest from reference TRBV2 and TRBJ2-3 gives the full variable domain: EPEVTQTPSHQVTQMGQEVILRCVPISNHLYFYWYRQILGQKVEFLVSFYNNEISEKSEIFDDQFSVERPDGSNFTLKIRSTKLEDSAMYFCASKSQGATGTQYFGPGTRLTVL.

This clone was seen only a few times. The chain uses TRBV5-4 and TRBJ1-1, with D perhaps matching TRBD1 (5 bases). This CDR3 is built from 12 residues. V shed 3 bases and J shed 8 bases, with 11 bases lying between them. CDR1 and CDR2 (germline): SGHNT, YYREEE (reference sequence). DNA of the CDR3: TGTGCCAGCAGCTCGCTGGGGGGAGAAGCTTTCTTT. Protein product: CASSSLGGEAFF.

This clone was picked up one time. The chain combines TRBV7-6 with TRBJ1-1; D is possibly TRBD1 (6 bases). The CDR3 is 14 residues long. CDR1 is SGHVS, CDR2 FNYEAQ, per germline. V was clipped by 1 base and J by 5 bases, with 11 bases between them. In DNA form, the CDR3 reads TGTGCCAGCAGCTTAGTAGGGGGGGAGACTGAAGCTTTCTTT. It encodes CASSLVGGETEAFF.

This sequence joins TRBV18 and TRBJ2-7; D uncertain. This CDR3 has 13 amino acids. Germline CDR1 reads KGHSH; CDR2 reads LQKENI. The V end was cut by 3 bases, the J end by 0 bases, with 6 bases between. The CDR3 region has the DNA TGTGCCAGCTCACCGTCGAGCTCCTACGAGCAGTACTTC. This encodes CASSPSSSYEQYF.

This chain links TRBV27 with TRBJ2-1; D possibly corresponds to TRBD1 (7 bases). The V gene lost 5 bases and the J gene lost 3 bases, with 11 bases spanning the gap. CDR3 size: 14 residues. Germline V gene lookup returns CDR1 MNHEY and CDR2 SMNVEV (reference sequence). This chain's CDR3 is CASSRQGGYNEQFF. The CDR3 bases are TGTGCCAGCAGTCGACAGGGAGGCTACAATGAGCAGTTCTTC.

The chain employs TRBV5-4 and TRBJ2-7; D not resolved. CDR3 size: 16 residues. In germline, CDR1 is SGHNT, CDR2 YYREEE (reference sequence). The germline V and J ends were trimmed by 1 base and 3 bases, with 17 bases remaining between them. CDR3 loop: CASSLSHSQARYEQYF. The CDR3 DNA sequence: TGTGCCAGCAGCTTGTCGCATAGTCAAGCCCGCTACGAGCAGTACTTC.

This clone was seen only once. J is TRBJ2-7 and V is TRBV11-2; 11 bases line up with TRBD1. This CDR3 has 15 amino acids. The germline V gene has CDR1 SGHAT and CDR2 FQNNGV. J was trimmed by 4 bases and V by 5 bases; bases with no gene match: 7. In nucleotides, the CDR3 is TGTGCCAGCAGCGTAAGAGGACAGGGGGCTTACGAGCAGTACTTC. Protein: CASSVRGQGAYEQYF. The full variable domain, its missing parts supplied by reference TRBV11-2 and TRBJ2-7, is EAGVAQSPRYKIIEKRQSVAFWCNPISGHATLYWYQQILGQGPKLLIQFQNNGVVDDSQLPKDRFSAERLKGVDSTLKIQPAKLEDSAVYLCASSVRGQGAYEQYFGPGTRLTVT.

This chain uses TRBV29-1 with TRBJ1-1, with a weak D call TRBD1 (6 bases). The CDR3 has 12 amino acids. Germline V gene lookup returns CDR1 SQVTM and CDR2 ANQGSEA. Between the trimmed V and J ends, which lost 4 bases and 4 bases, there was a span of 10 bases. Here the CDR3 DNA reads TGCAGCGTTGGGACAGCAAGCACTGAAGCTTTCTTT. This sequence encodes CSVGTASTEAFF.

The chain uses TRBV5-5 and TRBJ1-2, with TRBD1 identical over 9 bases. The trim removed 6 bases at V and 1 base at J, leaving 4 bases unmatched. The CDR3 covers 14 residues. CDR1 and CDR2 (germline): SGHKS, YYEKEE (reference sequence). The DNA of the CDR3 is TGTGCCAGCATGTTGGGACAGGGTAACTATGGCTACACCTTC. Residues: CASMLGQGNYGYTF.